This T cell receptor (beta chain) was observed in a study of T cells expressing NK-cell markers. In generating TCR beta cDNA, 5'RACE template switching with UMIs was used. TCRdb reprocessed the 5' RACE reads and stores each CDR3 protein as one record, lacking DNA. The sample totals about 260,000 distinct CDR3 sequences. Overall study results and limits: Nothing established the HCMV specificity of expanded NKG2C+ T cell clones.

The CDR3 has 16 residues. Germline V lookup: CDR1 SQVTM, CDR2 ANQGSEA. A word on this clonotype: What it binds is unknown.

The chain is built from TRBV29-1 and TRBJ2-3; TCRdb picks TRBD1, but there is no DNA to check that call. Sequenced input: blood T cells: a sorted CD56 or NKG2C T cell subset, CD4+ or CD8+ T cells, or bulk PBMC T cells (not recorded which). The receptor was derived from a man aged 18 to 35 in good health. CDR3 in amino acids: CSVAGFMRGSTDTQYF.